This T cell receptor beta chain is drawn from a study of siplizumab effects on memory and regulatory T cells. A remark on this clone: Its antigen is undetermined.

Germline CDR1 reads SGHRS; CDR2 reads YFSETQ. CDR3 length: 15 amino acids. Trimming removed 5 bases from V and 4 bases from J, with 13 bases in between. Overall study results and limits: Naive T cells appeared more varied than memory cells and looked like key alloresponse contributors.

The table came from immunoSEQ multiplex PCR; TCRdb's copy has only in-frame clones and leaves some out. The sample lists some 97,000 clones; around 95% were seen once. The chain uses TRBV5-1 and TRBJ2-6, with TRBD2 as a possible D gene (5 bases). This TCR was sampled from a human donor in good health. The specimen was Tregs sorted from blood. The CDR3 region is CASSLGLSGANVLTF. In DNA, the CDR3 is TGCGCCAGCAGTCTCGGACTGTCCGGGGCCAACGTCCTGACTTTC.